This is a list of T cell receptor beta chains from one sample in a study of T cell responses to AZD1222 COVID-19 vaccine. Data came from immunoSEQ multiplex PCR; TCRdb stores just in-frame clones and leaves some out. Of some 150,000 clones in the sample, 87% are singletons; the top ten hold about 8.9%. The starting material was peripheral blood, obtained 28 days after the second AZD1222 dose. These receptors all come from an adult who received the AZD1222 COVID-19 vaccine. CDR3s include the opening cysteine and the closing phenylalanine or tryptophan. Each record gives: V gene, J gene, CDR3 protein.

V gene: TRBV18
J gene: TRBJ2-7
CDR3 protein: CASSPNTGEQYF

V gene: TRBV28
J gene: TRBJ2-7
CDR3 protein: CASSFLRYEQYF

V gene: TRBV28
J gene: TRBJ1-2
CDR3 protein: CASSSNRDRRGYTF

V gene: TRBV5-8
J gene: TRBJ1-1
CDR3 protein: CASSWGGTGVRAFF

V gene: TRBV18
J gene: TRBJ1-6
CDR3 protein: CASSTQGASYNSPLHF

V gene: TRBV9
J gene: TRBJ2-7
CDR3 protein: CASSVVRLTERLAGGIFGEQYF

V gene: TRBV11-2
J gene: TRBJ2-7
CDR3 protein: CASSLGAGGMYEQYF

V gene: TRBV11-2
J gene: TRBJ2-1
CDR3 protein: CASSPLAGRQFF

V gene: TRBV19
J gene: TRBJ1-5
CDR3 protein: CASKGFPAGNQPQHF

V gene: TRBV6-2/TRBV6-3
J gene: TRBJ1-1
CDR3 protein: CASSSNRGGRTEAFF

V gene: TRBV3-1/TRBV3-2
J gene: TRBJ2-1
CDR3 protein: CASSLRLAVSYNEQFF

V gene: TRBV28
J gene: TRBJ2-1
CDR3 protein: CASSLGDQLGVNEQFF

V gene: TRBV27
J gene: TRBJ2-7
CDR3 protein: CASSTRQASSYEQYF

V gene: TRBV4-3
J gene: TRBJ2-2
CDR3 protein: CASSQGPNTGELFF

V gene: TRBV5-4
J gene: TRBJ1-3
CDR3 protein: CASSLTGVGNTIYF

V gene: TRBV9
J gene: TRBJ2-5
CDR3 protein: CASSTRTTPGGLETQYF

V gene: TRBV7-8
J gene: TRBJ2-7
CDR3 protein: CASSLTFEQYF

V gene: TRBV5-5
J gene: TRBJ2-5
CDR3 protein: CASSLAWETQYF

V gene: TRBV2
J gene: TRBJ2-3
CDR3 protein: CARSGDLADTQYF

V gene: TRBV7-9
J gene: TRBJ2-2
CDR3 protein: CASSSGLYTGELFF

V gene: TRBV5-5
J gene: TRBJ1-2
CDR3 protein: CASSSRQGEFYGYTF

V gene: TRBV24-1
J gene: TRBJ1-5
CDR3 protein: CATSGGSGGQPQHF

V gene: TRBV11-2
J gene: TRBJ2-4
CDR3 protein: CASSFSGKNIQYF

V gene: TRBV24-1
J gene: TRBJ1-5
CDR3 protein: CATNASSRSPQHF

V gene: TRBV28
J gene: TRBJ1-5
CDR3 protein: CASSISRGFGNQPQHF

V gene: TRBV6-1
J gene: TRBJ2-7
CDR3 protein: CASSEKRAPPYEQYF

V gene: TRBV7-2
J gene: TRBJ2-7
CDR3 protein: CASSHRREQYF

V gene: TRBV11-3
J gene: TRBJ2-5
CDR3 protein: CASSWAQGETQYF

V gene: TRBV6-1
J gene: TRBJ1-2
CDR3 protein: CASSEKGGYGYTF

V gene: TRBV7-2
J gene: TRBJ2-4
CDR3 protein: CASSFGWGAKNIQYF

V gene: TRBV7-2
J gene: TRBJ2-7
CDR3 protein: CASSDRYEQYF

V gene: TRBV2
J gene: TRBJ2-3
CDR3 protein: CASGGTGGTDTQYF

V gene: TRBV27
J gene: TRBJ2-4
CDR3 protein: CASSSDRGLSKNIQYF

V gene: TRBV11-3
J gene: TRBJ2-7
CDR3 protein: CASSLREGEQYF

V gene: TRBV18
J gene: TRBJ2-5
CDR3 protein: CASSRRPGRETQYF

V gene: TRBV5-1
J gene: TRBJ2-3
CDR3 protein: CASSPLVTSGRGTDTQYF

V gene: TRBV30
J gene: TRBJ2-1
CDR3 protein: CAWMEVTSGEQFF

V gene: TRBV15
J gene: TRBJ2-5
CDR3 protein: CATSLLAQETQYF

V gene: TRBV30
J gene: TRBJ2-3
CDR3 protein: CAWSSSARSTDTQYF

V gene: TRBV2
J gene: TRBJ1-2
CDR3 protein: CASSENTGTGYTF

V gene: TRBV19
J gene: TRBJ2-1
CDR3 protein: CASSMSSGLQLTNEQFF

V gene: TRBV5-4
J gene: TRBJ1-1
CDR3 protein: CASSEGAREIEAFF

V gene: TRBV5-1
J gene: TRBJ2-1
CDR3 protein: CASSLGLAGGSYNEQFF

V gene: TRBV11-2
J gene: TRBJ1-5
CDR3 protein: CASSSHADQPQHF

V gene: TRBV28
J gene: TRBJ2-1
CDR3 protein: CASRPMGLAGYNEQFF

V gene: TRBV5-4
J gene: TRBJ2-7
CDR3 protein: CASSLDRLYEQYF

V gene: TRBV7-6
J gene: TRBJ2-1
CDR3 protein: CASSPDYYNEQFF

V gene: TRBV7-9
J gene: TRBJ1-1
CDR3 protein: CASSDSSMNTEAFF

V gene: TRBV5-6
J gene: TRBJ1-5
CDR3 protein: CASSIRTGQGQPQHF

V gene: TRBV7-9
J gene: TRBJ1-2
CDR3 protein: CASTPAGNYGYTF

V gene: TRBV7-9
J gene: TRBJ1-6
CDR3 protein: CASSRDTNNSPLHF

V gene: TRBV7-3
J gene: TRBJ2-1
CDR3 protein: CASSLGLAGADEQFF

V gene: TRBV5-6
J gene: TRBJ1-6
CDR3 protein: CASSEGSYNSPLHF

V gene: TRBV7-8
J gene: TRBJ2-3
CDR3 protein: CASSFRGRDLPDTQYF